The 6 T cell receptor beta chains below were found in one sample sequenced in a study of CD8 T cells in ankylosing spondylitis. MiXCR, run by TCRdb on the 5' RACE reads, gives a single entry per CDR3 protein. This sample yields roughly 230,000 distinct CDR3 sequences, of which under 20% are seen a single time; approximately 32% belongs to the top ten. What was sequenced was blood, either unsorted or a sorted T cell fraction (not recorded which). Source of these receptors: a male donor with ankylosing spondylitis or in good health (not recorded which).

This clonotype was seen only a few times. The CDR3 DNA is TGTGCCAGCAGCTTGTGGGGGACAGGGACGTACGAGCAGTACTTC. As protein: CASSLWGTGTYEQYF. This chain uses TRBV5-5 with TRBJ2-7; 9 nucleotides match TRBD1. The CDR3 is 15 amino acids. V trimming: 1 base; J trimming: 4 bases; junction bases outside the gene matches: 6. The germline V gene has CDR1 SGHKS and CDR2 YYEKEE (reference sequence).

There are many counts of this clonotype. The gene calls are TRBV10-3 and TRBJ1-1, with D maybe TRBD1 (5 bases). The CDR3 contains 15 residues. V was pared by 6 bases and J by 0 bases, with 14 bases between. Germline values: CDR1 ENHRY, CDR2 SYGVKD. The CDR3 DNA reads as TGTGCCATCAGGACAGCCCCGTCTTTGAACACTGAAGCTTTCTTT. This encodes CAIRTAPSLNTEAFF.

The chain employs TRBV4-2 and TRBJ2-7; D possibly corresponds to TRBD1 (6 bases). V lost 0 bases to trimming and J lost 0 bases, with 9 bases between them. CDR3 length: 15 amino acids. The germline CDR1 and CDR2 sequences are LGHNA and YNFKEQ. The CDR3 sequence is CASSQEGQFSYEQYF. The CDR3 coding sequence is TGTGCCAGCAGCCAAGAAGGACAGTTCTCCTACGAGCAGTACTTC.

This clonotype was observed a handful of times. The chain uses TRBV29-1 and TRBJ2-7; 9 bases align to TRBD1. Germline assignment: CDR1 SQVTM and CDR2 ANQGSEA. The CDR3 totals 13 residues. After removal of 6 bases from V and 4 bases from J, the junction contained 7 bases not matched to a gene. The CDR3 loop is CSVATGGRYEQYF. The CDR3 DNA reads TGCAGCGTCGCCACAGGGGGCAGGTACGAGCAGTACTTC.

This clonotype was seen a few times. The rearrangement links TRBV11-2 to TRBJ2-7, with D perhaps TRBD1 or TRBD2 (5 bases each). V lost 3 bases and J 3 bases, leaving 12 bases between the germline ends. The germline V gene encodes CDR1 SGHAT and CDR2 FQNNGV. The CDR3 totals 14 residues. The CDR3 is CASSFRDGHYEQYF. CDR3 coding DNA: TGTGCCAGCAGCTTCCGGGACGGGCACTACGAGCAGTACTTC.

The table lists this clonotype with a few counts. V gene TRBV27 combines with J gene TRBJ2-5; no firm D call. V was trimmed by 5 bases and J by 5 bases, leaving 15 bases between them. Germline assignment: CDR1 MNHEY and CDR2 SMNVEV (reference sequence). The CDR3 runs 14 residues. CDR3 bases: TGTGCCAGCAGTCCTAGAGCGCAAAGGGAGACCCAGTACTTC. Residues: CASSPRAQRETQYF.